This T cell receptor beta chain came from a study of blood T cell repertoires in COVID-19. Study as a whole: Collection of acute and convalescent COVID-19 samples took place in the United States, Italy and Spain. The analysed material was cDNA or gDNA that came from T cells, B-cell-depleted T cells, or PBMCs.

The CDR3 consists of 12 residues. The germline gives CDR1 SGHTA, CDR2 FQGNSA. V shed 5 bases and J shed 4 bases, with 9 bases lying between them. Per the original data handling: Reference gene primer amplification gave estimated nucleated cell counts. The repertoire was sequenced with immunoSEQ multiplex PCR; TCRdb's copy has only in-frame clones and lacks some. That table furnishes V, J and clone size, whereas the DNA furnished D and trimming. The sample lists more than 20,000 clones; about 76% were seen once. Sequencing was carried out using peripheral blood. The clonotype comes from a man older than 75 with active or convalescent COVID-19. The chain uses TRBV7-2 and TRBJ2-7; D remains unclear. CDR3 region: CASSPTSYEQYF. The DNA of the CDR3 is TGTGCCAGCAGCCCTACCTCGTACGAGCAGTACTTC. Looking up the rest from reference TRBV7-2 and TRBJ2-7 gives the full variable domain: GAGVSQSPSNKVTEKGKDVELRCDPISGHTALYWYRQSLGQGLEFLIYFQGNSAPDKSGLPSDRFSAERTGGSVSTLTIQRTQQEDSAVYLCASSPTSYEQYFGPGTRLTVT.